This T cell receptor (beta chain) derives from a study of cytomegalovirus exposure and HLA in healthy donors (dated by TCRdb to about 2017). A note on the overall study: An earlier analysis of roughly 500 of the donors reported about 250 Gb of sequence data and 100 million to 130 million unique TCR beta sequences from about 200 million T cells. Of the roughly 400 genotyped donors, about 80% fell in the genetic ancestry cluster associated with self-reported Caucasian donors. HLA typing covered class I and class II loci at four-digit resolution. Among some 400 genotyped donors of the cohort, an average of around 250,000 unique TCR beta nucleotide sequences was sequenced per donor, of which roughly 18% were non-productive. Roughly 300 gigabases of sequencing data and 70 million to 95 million unique TCR sequences made up an early release that covered some 640 HLA-typed donors. Every repertoire in the discovery cohort had been generated on one and the same sequencing platform. A later genetic analysis used genome-wide SNP genotypes for about three fifths of the 666 donors, treating that subset as a discovery cohort. The study aimed to test whether signatures of past pathogen exposure could be identified by cataloging public T cell receptors. Using immunosequencing, the study profiled T cell repertoires from 640 or so subjects and related those repertoires to cytomegalovirus serostatus. An earlier analysis of around 540 of the donors applied high-throughput TCR beta sequencing to assess whether each TCR beta V gene segment acted as functional or pseudogenic. The study combined high-throughput TCR immunosequencing, statistical association of individual TCRs with disease status, and machine learning to predict cytomegalovirus infection status. Alongside the repertoire data, information on donor age, sex, ethnicity and CMV serostatus was compiled. Because of strong linkage in the cohort, four to six DR-DQ haplotypes were treated as single units for association and clustering. To study patterns of TCR occurrence, a later analysis re-analyzed previously published TCR beta repertoires from 500 to 850 donors and added high-resolution HLA genotyping. A separate validation cohort of about 110 different subjects was used in addition to the roughly 700-subject first cohort. Rather than using new phenotypic data, the later analysis identified candidate immune exposures from TCR beta sequences and from how often those sequences occurred across donors. The number of donors typed differed by locus, with 629-630 for A, B, C, DRB1 and DQB1, over 500 for DQA1, under 610 for DPA1, and some 440 for DPB1.

Here is what the overall study found, with its caveats: Specific HLA alleles were associated with 15,000 to 20,000 TCR beta sequences at a false discovery rate of 0.05 in a later analysis. CMV serostatus was the only immune exposure information available for the cohort. Linkage disequilibrium might explain the correlated functional status among segregating V segments, but an unknown experimental factor could not be ruled out. A total of 150 to 200 TCR beta chains were listed by the study as associated with cytomegalovirus. Assigning TCR associations to individual alleles was difficult when HLA alleles, especially DR and DQ, strongly co-occurred. A later genetic analysis associated a missense DCLRE1C variant with V-gene and J-gene trimming of TCR beta chains, and an independent cohort replicated the association. In vitro tests confirmed that three of the cytomegalovirus-associated TCR beta chains recognize cytomegalovirus antigens. The authors suggested that the approach could potentially be extended to other disease states and immunological phenotypes. HLA typing was unavailable for some donors at each locus, so association tests used only the typed subset. According to a later genetic analysis, donors in an Asian-associated ancestry cluster had fewer N-insertions in productive TCRs than the approximately 670-donor mean. The earlier analysis of some 540 of the donors excluded some 16 rarely observed V segments, including chromosome 9 orphons, because counts were too low. In a later analysis, the rate of TCR association differed among HLA loci, with DRB1 alleles having the most associated TCRs and HLA-C alleles having the fewest. A later analysis found that most CMV-associated TCR beta chains appeared HLA-restricted, with HLA associations seemingly driven largely by CMV exposure. In a later analysis, HLA-associated TCR beta chains were found to be more clonally expanded and to have lower generation probabilities than equally common non-associated chains. Across donors, most TCR sequences were observed very rarely, whereas some public TCRs were present in many individuals. Presence/absence analyses assumed roughly uniform sequencing depth across donors, an assumption that may not hold. A cluster of highly shared sequence variants was judged likely to represent a technical artifact of the sequencing pipeline. Broadly in line with IMGT annotations, most TCR beta V segments showed up in productive rearrangements about 87% or about 30% of the time in an earlier analysis of some 590 of the donors. A further reported finding was that TCR beta sequences accurately predicted the HLA-A and HLA-B alleles for most subjects in the first cohort. The classifier was reported to diagnose cytomegalovirus status with high specificity and sensitivity in both the original cohort and the validation cohort. The cohort was sequenced for TCR beta chains only, and without alpha or paired-chain data the features that could be detected were limited. Several of the top co-occurrence clusters appeared to be linked to parvovirus B19, influenza, CMV and Epstein-Barr virus, according to a later analysis.

Of note for this clone: The specificity of this receptor is unknown.

Libraries were prepared through the immunoSEQ multiplex PCR assay. A mixture of 60 forward primers for TCR Vbeta segments and 13 reverse primers for TCR Jbeta segments was used in the multiplex PCR. The CDR3 region of rearranged TCR beta genes was amplified from genomic DNA by a multiplex PCR assay. The Illumina HiSeq System was used to sequence the amplified TCR beta libraries as 87-base-pair reads. On the authors' methods: A later analysis counted about 80 million unique TCR beta chains across the 666 repertoires, and 10 million to 11 million of these chains were shared by at least two donors. To remove PCR and sequencing errors, raw reads were error-corrected and collapsed into unique sequences using a nearest-neighbor algorithm that merged closely related sequences. To assign V, D and J gene segments, CDR3 sequences were aligned to IMGT reference sequences. For a sequence to be retained, a match of at least six nucleotides to both a V gene segment and a J gene segment was required. A rearrangement was called productive if the CDR3 had no stop codons and remained in frame with V and J, and every other rearrangement was called non-productive. Following IMGT convention, CDR3 was defined as the stretch from the second conserved V-encoded cysteine up to the conserved J-encoded phenylalanine. The earlier analysis of 500 to 650 of the donors excluded any sequence lacking an unambiguous match to a single V gene segment. An earlier analysis of roughly 590 of the donors called V segments functional above 56.7% productive rearrangements and segregating when the between-donor standard deviation exceeded 5%. A statistical classification framework was built for diagnosing cytomegalovirus status from the catalog of TCR beta chain sequences. A later analysis assigned V and J genes by comparing TCR nucleotide sequences with IMGT/GENE-DB human TR gene sequences. Using the TCRdist pipeline, a later analysis assigned CDR3 sequences along with most-parsimonious VDJ recombination scenarios. A later analysis defined each TCR beta chain by its CDR3 amino acid sequence plus V-gene family, and excluded reads lacking a unique V-gene family. A later analysis removed 592 highly shared, low-generation-probability nucleotide sequences to deal with suspected cross-contamination and a sequencing artifact. For each public chain, a later analysis derived a clonal expansion index from normalized ranks of inferred template counts within each repertoire. In a later analysis, generation probabilities were computed using a VDJ recombination model fitted to out-of-frame rearrangements, and the results were checked against IGoR. In a later analysis, hypergeometric tests were used to score TCR-TCR, TCR-HLA and TCR-CMV co-occurrence, with a repertoire-size bias correction applied to TCR pairs. False discovery rates were estimated in a later analysis by permuting HLA or CMV assignments 20 times. In a later analysis, co-occurring TCRs were grouped with DBSCAN, and TCRdist sequence similarity was added when clustering was performed within HLA-allele-positive subsets. Repertoires with fewer than 30,000 or more than 120,000 public chains, plus five repertoires with anomalous nucleotide sharing, were excluded from co-occurrence clustering. TCRdb limited this immuneACCESS table to in-frame rearrangements with V and J called. A share of clones is missing; checked studies link under half to unresolved V genes, and the rest is unexplained. V and J calls and clone size come straight from that table; D and trimming were deduced from the DNA. The table of this sample itemizes under 95,000 clones. Of the sample, about 4% is held by the ten largest clones.

The cohort comprised more than 550 healthy bone marrow donors. At the time of sampling, every cohort member was nominally healthy, though immune exposures that went unrecorded were likely present. The donor tested CMV seropositive, placing the donor among the approximately 310 seropositive members of the cohort. A peripheral blood sample was collected from each donor, and TCR beta sequencing was performed on peripheral blood mononuclear cells. Genomic DNA extraction from the blood cell samples was performed with the Qiagen DNeasy Blood Extraction Kit. Sequencing input: PBMCs. The receptor was isolated from a female donor in good health and CMV-seropositive.

Read as DNA, the sequence is TGCGCCAGCAGCCAAGCTGTGACTTACGAGCAGTACTTC. The translation is CASSQAVTYEQYF. The chain is encoded by TRBV4-1 joined to TRBJ2-7, with an unclear D gene assignment. Between the V and J ends, shortened by 1 base and 4 bases respectively, the junction contains 8 bases. CDR1 and CDR2 are read off the germline V gene as MGHRA and YSYEKL. The CDR3 measures 13 amino acids from cysteine to phenylalanine. The sequence is cut down to CDR3 DNA, 39 bases in frame from base 1.